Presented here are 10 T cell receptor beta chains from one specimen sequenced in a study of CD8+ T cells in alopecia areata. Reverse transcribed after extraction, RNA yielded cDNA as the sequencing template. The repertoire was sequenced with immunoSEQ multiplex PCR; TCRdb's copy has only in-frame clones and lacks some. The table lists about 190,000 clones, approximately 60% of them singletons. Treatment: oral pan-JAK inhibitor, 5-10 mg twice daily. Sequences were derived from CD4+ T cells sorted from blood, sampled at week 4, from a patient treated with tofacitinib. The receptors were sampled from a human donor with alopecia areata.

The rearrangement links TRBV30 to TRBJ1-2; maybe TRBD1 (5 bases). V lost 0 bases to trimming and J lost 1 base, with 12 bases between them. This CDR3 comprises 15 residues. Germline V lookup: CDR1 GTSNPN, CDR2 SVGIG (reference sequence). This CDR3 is CAWSVQAGRNYGYTF. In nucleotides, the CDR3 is TGTGCCTGGAGTGTACAGGCAGGACGTAACTATGGCTACACCTTC.

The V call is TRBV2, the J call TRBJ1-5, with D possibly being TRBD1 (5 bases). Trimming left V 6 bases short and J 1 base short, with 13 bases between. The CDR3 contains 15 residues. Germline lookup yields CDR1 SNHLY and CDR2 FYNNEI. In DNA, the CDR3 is TGTGCCAGCAGCGGACACTTCGGGAGCAATCAGCCCCAGCATTTT. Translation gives CASSGHFGSNQPQHF.

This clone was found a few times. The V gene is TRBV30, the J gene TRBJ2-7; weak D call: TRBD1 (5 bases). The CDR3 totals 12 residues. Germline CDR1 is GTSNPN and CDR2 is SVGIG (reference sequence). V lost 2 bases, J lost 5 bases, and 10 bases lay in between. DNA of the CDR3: TGTGCCTGGAGTAGGGGATCCGACGAGCAGTACTTC. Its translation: CAWSRGSDEQYF.

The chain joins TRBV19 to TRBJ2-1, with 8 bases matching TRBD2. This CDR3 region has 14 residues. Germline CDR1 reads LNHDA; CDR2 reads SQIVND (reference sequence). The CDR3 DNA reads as TGTGCTGCGGGGGGTAGCGGAGTGGGGAATGAGCAGTTCTTC. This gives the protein CAAGGSGVGNEQFF.

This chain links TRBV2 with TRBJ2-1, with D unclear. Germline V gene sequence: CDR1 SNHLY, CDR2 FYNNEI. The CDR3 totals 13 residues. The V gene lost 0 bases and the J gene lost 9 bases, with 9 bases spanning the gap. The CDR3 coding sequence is TGTGCCAGCAGTGAAGCGCGCGGCGGTGAGCAGTTCTTC. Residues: CASSEARGGEQFF. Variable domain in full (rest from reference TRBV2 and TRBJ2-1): EPEVTQTPSHQVTQMGQEVILRCVPISNHLYFYWYRQILGQKVEFLVSFYNNEISEKSEIFDDQFSVERPDGSNFTLKIRSTKLEDSAMYFCASSEARGGEQFFGPGTRLTVL.

CDR3 amino acids: CASKVTSGIDTQYF. Here the CDR3 DNA reads TGTGCCAGCAAGGTGACTAGCGGGATAGATACGCAGTATTTT. The chain has TRBV6-1 and TRBJ2-3; 11 bases are a match to TRBD2. This CDR3 region has 14 residues. The germline gives CDR1 MNHNS, CDR2 SASEGT. Unmatched junction bases numbered 5, after V lost 7 bases and J lost 5 bases.

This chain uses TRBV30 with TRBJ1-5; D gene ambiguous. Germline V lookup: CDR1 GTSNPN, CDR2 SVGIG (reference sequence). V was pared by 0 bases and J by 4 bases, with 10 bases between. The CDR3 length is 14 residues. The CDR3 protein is CAWSVAAENQPQHF. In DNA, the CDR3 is TGTGCCTGGAGTGTAGCGGCAGAAAATCAGCCCCAGCATTTT.

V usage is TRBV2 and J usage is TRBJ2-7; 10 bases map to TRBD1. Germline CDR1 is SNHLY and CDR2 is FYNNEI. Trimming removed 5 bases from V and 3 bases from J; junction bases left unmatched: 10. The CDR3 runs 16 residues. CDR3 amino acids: CASSPGGQGKYYEQYF. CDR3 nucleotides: TGTGCCAGCAGTCCAGGGGGACAGGGGAAATACTACGAGCAGTACTTC.

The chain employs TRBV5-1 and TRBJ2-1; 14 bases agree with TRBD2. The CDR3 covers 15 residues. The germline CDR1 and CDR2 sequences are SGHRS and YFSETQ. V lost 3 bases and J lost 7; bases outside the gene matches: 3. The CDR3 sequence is CASSWGLAGANEQFF. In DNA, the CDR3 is TGCGCCAGCAGCTGGGGACTAGCGGGAGCTAATGAGCAGTTCTTC.

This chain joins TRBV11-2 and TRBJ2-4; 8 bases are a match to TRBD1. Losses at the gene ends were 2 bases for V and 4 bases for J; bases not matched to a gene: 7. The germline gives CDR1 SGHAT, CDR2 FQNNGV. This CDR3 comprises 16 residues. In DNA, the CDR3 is TGTGCCAGCAGCTTACATTCGACAGGGGAAAAAAACATTCAGTACTTC. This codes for CASSLHSTGEKNIQYF. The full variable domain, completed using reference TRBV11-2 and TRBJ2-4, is EAGVAQSPRYKIIEKRQSVAFWCNPISGHATLYWYQQILGQGPKLLIQFQNNGVVDDSQLPKDRFSAERLKGVDSTLKIQPAKLEDSAVYLCASSLHSTGEKNIQYFGAGTRLSVL.